The T cell receptor beta chain under discussion was sequenced for a study of blood T cell repertoires in COVID-19. Study details: T cells, B-cell-depleted T cells, or PBMCs supplied cDNA or gDNA.

CDR1 and CDR2 (germline): GTSNPN, SVGIG (reference sequence). V was clipped by 1 base and J by 3 bases, with 12 bases between them. The CDR3 runs to 14 residues. Clinical history reported by participants formed the basis on which cohorts were assigned. Donors in Cohort 3 counted as recovered after two negative PCRs, clearance, or symptom resolution. As originally analysed: Cell counts per sample came from amplifying reference gene primers. Repertoires were generated with immunoSEQ multiplex PCR, while TCRdb's copy carries only in-frame clones and drops some. V, J and clone size are taken as reported in that table, and D and trimming were inferred from the DNA itself. The sample gives approximately 470,000 clones, 87% of which show up once; 0.7% is in the top ten.

This sequence was found in a woman aged 18-29 years who had recovered from COVID-19. The V call is TRBV30, the J call TRBJ1-1; tentatively, D is TRBD1 (5 bases). The specimen sequenced was PBMCs or T cells enriched from blood (not recorded which). CDR3 DNA sequence: TGTGCCTGGAGTGAAGGGCAGGGATACACTGAAGCTTTCTTT. Translation gives CAWSEGQGYTEAFF.